These T cell receptor beta chains were read from a single sample in a study of cytomegalovirus exposure and HLA in healthy donors. The protocol was immunoSEQ multiplex PCR, while the TCRdb copy is restricted to in-frame clones and leaves out a portion. Of some 150,000 clones listed, about three quarters are singletons. Sequenced input: PBMCs. The receptors derive from a man aged 40-49 years in good health and CMV-seropositive. CDR3s include the opening cysteine and the closing phenylalanine or tryptophan. The D gene is left open where the match is weak. The listing skips clone size in some rows; elsewhere it reads once, few, many or a size class.

>-|TRBJ2-7|-|TRBV27
TGTGCCAGCAGTTTTTCCCACACAGGGGAGGACGAGCAGTACTTC
CASSFSHTGEDEQYF
>TRBD1|TRBJ2-1|-|TRBV5-1
TGCGCCAGCAGCCCTGGACAGGGGGCACTAGCGTCCTACAATGAGCAGTTCTTC
CASSPGQGALASYNEQFF
>-|TRBJ2-5|-|TRBV6-1
TGTGCCAGCAGTACGGTTTCTCGAGAGACCCAGTACTTC
CASSTVSRETQYF
>-|TRBJ2-1|-|TRBV5-5
TGTGCCAGCATCGAAGACAGCGGGACACCAGGTGAGCAGTTCTTC
CASIEDSGTPGEQFF
>-|TRBJ2-2|few|TRBV7-9
TGTGCCAGCAGCTTTGGAGCCGGGGAGCTGTTTTTT
CASSFGAGELFF
>TRBD2|TRBJ2-1|once|TRBV19
TGTGCCAGTAGTGCCCCCGGGACTATCTACAATGAGCAGTTCTTC
CASSAPGTIYNEQFF
>-|TRBJ2-7|-|TRBV30
TGTGCCTGGAGCCGATCCGTCCTGGTCGGCGAGCAGTACTTC
CAWSRSVLVGEQYF
>TRBD2|TRBJ2-2|-|TRBV4-3
TGCGCCAGCAGCCAAGATACTAGCGGGAGGGCCGGCGGGGAGCTGTTTTTT
CASSQDTSGRAGGELFF
>-|TRBJ1-4|-|TRBV25-1
TGTGCCAGCAGTGACAGGGTCACTAATGAAAAACTGTTTTTT
CASSDRVTNEKLFF
>TRBD2|TRBJ2-5|-|TRBV2
TGTGCCAGCAGTGAAGCGCTCGGGGGGAGGCAGACCCAGTACTTC
CASSEALGGRQTQYF
>-|TRBJ1-1|-|TRBV9
TGTGCCAGCAGCCCCGGGGGGAACACTGAAGCTTTCTTT
CASSPGGNTEAFF
>-|TRBJ2-5|-|TRBV19
TGTGCCAGTAGTGTACAAGAGACCCAGTACTTC
CASSVQETQYF
>-|TRBJ2-5|-|TRBV5-1
TGCGCCAGCAGCTTGGGCCAACTCACAGGGTTAGAGACCCAGTACTTC
CASSLGQLTGLETQYF
>-|TRBJ2-5|-|TRBV18
TGTGCCAGCTCACCACCGTTGTCCCAAGTGGGCAAGACCCAGTACTTC
CASSPPLSQVGKTQYF
>TRBD1|TRBJ1-1|-|TRBV7-6
TGTGCCAGCAGCCCCCGCGGGACAGGGGTTAGAGACACTGAAGCTTTCTTT
CASSPRGTGVRDTEAFF
>-|TRBJ1-2|-|TRBV4-3
TGCGCCAGCAGCTCAATGTACTATGGCTACACCTTC
CASSSMYYGYTF
>-|TRBJ1-1|-|TRBV6-5
TGTGCCAGCAGTTGGTCGCCTACAGGAACTGAAGCTTTCTTT
CASSWSPTGTEAFF
>-|TRBJ1-2|-|TRBV2
TGTGCCAGCAGCGCAGGAAGTAACTATGGCTACACCTTC
CASSAGSNYGYTF
>-|TRBJ2-3|-|TRBV11-1
TGTGCCAGCAGGGACAGTTCCCCTAGCACAGATACGCAGTATTTT
CASRDSSPSTDTQYF
>TRBD2|TRBJ2-2|few|TRBV7-9
TGTGCCAGCAGCCTCGGGGGGGCCATCACCGGGGAGCTGTTTTTT
CASSLGGAITGELFF
>TRBD1|TRBJ1-1|few|TRBV19
TGTGCCAGTAGTATGGTGGGACAGGGAACTGAAGCTTTCTTT
CASSMVGQGTEAFF
>-|TRBJ1-4|-|TRBV28
TGTGCCAGCAGACTCCCTGGTAACGAAAAACTGTTTTTT
CASRLPGNEKLFF
>-|TRBJ2-3|-|TRBV4-3
TGCGCCAGCAGCCCCCGGACTCCTCAAGGGAGAGATACGCAGTATTTT
CASSPRTPQGRDTQYF
>-|TRBJ1-1|few|TRBV10-3
TGTGCCATCAGTGAGAGTGGTCAGGTTAACACTGAAGCTTTCTTT
CAISESGQVNTEAFF
>-|TRBJ2-3|-|TRBV7-2
TGTGCCAGCAGCTTAGTGTCGGCCCTCGGAGGAGATACGCAGTATTTT
CASSLVSALGGDTQYF
>-|TRBJ2-7|-|TRBV27
TGTGCCAGCAGTTTTGGGGCCACCTACGAGCAGTACTTC
CASSFGATYEQYF
>-|TRBJ1-5|once|TRBV6-5
TGTGCCAGCAGGCAAGCGGGGAGCAATCAGCCCCAGCATTTT
CASRQAGSNQPQHF
>-|TRBJ2-4|-|TRBV28
TGTGCCAGCAGGGCGGGATCTGGGGCCAAAAACATTCAGTACTTC
CASRAGSGAKNIQYF
>-|TRBJ1-2|once|TRBV7-9
TGTGCCAGCAGCTTAGCCTTATGGGCTGGCTACACCTTC
CASSLALWAGYTF
>-|TRBJ2-1|-|TRBV6-5
TGTGCCAGCAGTTACCCCGGCCCGGGGAATGAGCAGTTCTTC
CASSYPGPGNEQFF
>-|TRBJ1-5|medium-sized|TRBV19
TGTGCCAGTAGTAATCTTAATCAGCCCCAGCATTTT
CASSNLNQPQHF
>-|TRBJ1-2|-|TRBV27
TGTGCCAGCGGCCGACCGCAGGGAAACTATGGCTACACCTTC
CASGRPQGNYGYTF
>TRBD1|TRBJ1-1|-|TRBV2
TGTGCCAGCAGGGGGACTATACAGGGGGCTGTGAACACTGAAGCTTTCTTT
CASRGTIQGAVNTEAFF
>TRBD1|TRBJ1-3|-|TRBV5-1
TGCGCCAGCAGCTTGGTCCCAGGGGGCTCTGGAAACACCATATATTTT
CASSLVPGGSGNTIYF
>-|TRBJ1-1|-|TRBV19
TGTGCCAGTAGTATGTCCACGCTGGGGGGAGGAAACACTGAAGCTTTCTTT
CASSMSTLGGGNTEAFF
>TRBD1|TRBJ1-2|-|TRBV5-4
TGTGCCAGCAGCGACAGGGGGACCTATGGCTACACCTTC
CASSDRGTYGYTF
>-|TRBJ2-7|-|TRBV6-5
TGTGCCAGCAACTCCCCGAGTTCCTACGAGCAGTACTTC
CASNSPSSYEQYF
>TRBD2|TRBJ2-1|-|TRBV19
TGTGCCAGTAGACCTACTAGCGGGTTCTACAATGAGCAGTTCTTC
CASRPTSGFYNEQFF
>-|TRBJ1-2|-|TRBV5-4
TGTGCCAGCAGCCCACGCGAACCGTTGTATGGCTACACCTTC
CASSPREPLYGYTF
>-|TRBJ1-1|-|TRBV21-1
TGTGCCAGGTGCAGTGAAGCTTTCTTT
CARCSEAFF
>TRBD1|TRBJ1-5|once|TRBV27
TGTGCCAGCAGTCGGGACAGGGGGGACAATCAGCCCCAGCATTTT
CASSRDRGDNQPQHF
>TRBD1|TRBJ1-2|-|TRBV5-6
TGTGCCAGCAGCTTGGGTGTAGGGACAGGGTTTTCGTTTGGCTACACCTTC
CASSLGVGTGFSFGYTF
>-|TRBJ2-7|-|TRBV10-3
TGTGCCATCAGGGGGGGACAGCTCTACGAGCAGTACTTC
CAIRGGQLYEQYF
>-|TRBJ2-2|-|TRBV11-2
TGTGCCAGCAGCTTAGGGGCAGGATACACCGGGGAGCTGTTTTTT
CASSLGAGYTGELFF
>-|TRBJ1-2|-|TRBV4-1
TGCGCCAGCAGCCAAGACTCAGGCAGGCAGTATGGCTACACCTTC
CASSQDSGRQYGYTF
>-|TRBJ2-7|once|TRBV7-9
TGTGCCAGCAGCTGGGACGGGGGGCAAGTCTACGAGCAGTACTTC
CASSWDGGQVYEQYF